This T cell receptor (beta chain) stems from a study of technical replicates of blood from a handful of donors. Data came from immunoSEQ multiplex PCR; TCRdb stores just in-frame clones and leaves some out. This table has 95,000 to 100,000 clones, nearly 96% appearing once. The TCR comes from a human donor in good health. Sequencing used T cells isolated from PBMCs.

The CDR3 here is CASSEATGEQPQHF. The CDR3 nucleotides read TGTGCCAGCAGTGAAGCGACAGGGGAACAGCCCCAGCATTTT. This chain joins TRBV2 and TRBJ1-5; 8 bases map to TRBD1. Germline CDR1 is SNHLY and CDR2 is FYNNEI. Unmatched junction bases numbered 2, after V lost 0 bases and J lost 7 bases. This CDR3 is built from 14 residues. The variable domain in full, with the rest retrieved from reference TRBV2 and TRBJ1-5, is EPEVTQTPSHQVTQMGQEVILRCVPISNHLYFYWYRQILGQKVEFLVSFYNNEISEKSEIFDDQFSVERPDGSNFTLKIRSTKLEDSAMYFCASSEATGEQPQHFGDGTRLSIL.